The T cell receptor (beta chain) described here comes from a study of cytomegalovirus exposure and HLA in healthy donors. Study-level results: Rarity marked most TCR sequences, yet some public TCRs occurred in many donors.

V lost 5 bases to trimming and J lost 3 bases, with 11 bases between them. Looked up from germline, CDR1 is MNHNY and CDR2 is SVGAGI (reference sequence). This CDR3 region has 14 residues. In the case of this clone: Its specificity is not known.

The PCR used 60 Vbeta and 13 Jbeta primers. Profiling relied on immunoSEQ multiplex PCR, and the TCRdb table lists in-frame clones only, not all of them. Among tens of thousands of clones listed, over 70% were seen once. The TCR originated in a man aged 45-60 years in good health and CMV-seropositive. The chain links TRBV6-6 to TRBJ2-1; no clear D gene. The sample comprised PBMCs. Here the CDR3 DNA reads TGTGCCAGCAGTAGCGCTAACTTCTACAATGAGCAGTTCTTC. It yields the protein CASSSANFYNEQFF.